This TCR beta chain was captured in a study of blood T cell repertoires in COVID-19. Overall study context: Both acute and convalescent COVID-19 samples were obtained from the United States, Italy and Spain.

Only a few counts were recorded for this clone. Some clones are missing from TCRdb's copy, which holds only in-frame ones; the method was immunoSEQ multiplex PCR. This table holds roughly 93,000 clones, about 90% found once. Sequenced sample: peripheral blood. This TCR was sampled from a human donor in a cohort sampled during active COVID-19.

The CDR3 loop is CASSRAGRISGNTIYF. The CDR3, as DNA: TGTGCCAGCAGCCGCGCGGGCCGAATCTCTGGAAACACCATATATTTT. The chain has TRBV7-9 and TRBJ1-3; D gene unclear. The CDR3 extends over 16 amino acids. With 5 bases removed from V and 0 bases from J, the gap between germline ends came to 14 bases. Germline loops: CDR1 SEHNR, CDR2 FQNEAQ (reference sequence).